The 10 T cell receptor beta chains given below trace back to one sample, sequenced in a study of blood T cell repertoires in COVID-19. Repertoires were generated with immunoSEQ multiplex PCR, while TCRdb's copy carries only in-frame clones and drops some. The sample lists some 310,000 clones; around 90% were seen once. Sequenced material: peripheral blood. These receptors all come from a man in his fifties with active or convalescent COVID-19.

This rearrangement joins TRBV5-6 to TRBJ2-1, with TRBD1 as a possible D gene (6 bases). CDR1 and CDR2 (germline): SGHDT, YYEEEE. Between the trimmed V and J ends, which lost 1 base and 6 bases, there was a span of 17 bases. The CDR3 consists of 16 residues. CDR3 DNA: TGTGCCAGCAGCTTGTCCAACAGGGCAAAAATCAATGAGCAGTTCTTC. This encodes CASSLSNRAKINEQFF.

The sample holds a few counts of this clone. The genes are TRBV9 and TRBJ2-2; maybe TRBD1 (6 bases). V lost 0 bases to trimming and J lost 5 bases, with 11 bases between them. CDR1 and CDR2 from the germline V gene are SGDLS and YYNGEE. CDR3 length: 15 residues. This CDR3 is CASSVGPGETGELFF. The DNA for the CDR3 is TGTGCCAGCAGCGTAGGTCCAGGGGAGACCGGGGAGCTGTTTTTT. The full variable domain, rest sourced from reference TRBV9 and TRBJ2-2, is DSGVTQTPKHLITATGQRVTLRCSPRSGDLSVYWYQQSLDQGLQFLIQYYNGEERAKGNILERFSAQQFPDLHSELNLSSLELGDSALYFCASSVGPGETGELFFGEGSRLTVL.

This rearrangement joins TRBV5-4 to TRBJ1-5; D is perhaps TRBD1 (6 bases). Germline-derived CDR1 and CDR2 are SGHNT and YYREEE (reference sequence). V dropped 0 bases and J dropped 3 bases, with 10 bases sitting between them. This CDR3 region has 15 residues. CDR3 DNA sequence: TGTGCCAGCAGCTTGGGAGGGGGGGTCAATCAGCCCCAGCATTTT. As protein: CASSLGGGVNQPQHF.

The genes are TRBV2 and TRBJ2-1; 8 bases match TRBD1. V trimming: 5 bases; J trimming: 3 bases; junction bases outside the gene matches: 9. This CDR3 has 16 amino acids. Per the germline V gene, CDR1 is SNHLY and CDR2 is FYNNEI. In DNA, the CDR3 is TGTGCCAGCAGTTCCGGACAGGGCCTCAGCTACAATGAGCAGTTCTTC. It yields the protein CASSSGQGLSYNEQFF.

The chain's CDR3 is CASSQDRGGGYTF. In DNA form, the CDR3 reads TGCGCCAGCAGCCAAGATCGGGGAGGAGGCTACACCTTC. The chain has TRBV4-3 and TRBJ1-2; no firm D call. The germline CDR1 and CDR2 sequences are LGHNA and YSLEER. This CDR3 spans 13 amino acids. V was shortened by 0 bases and J by 8 bases, with 10 bases between the two germline ends.

The chain is built from TRBV2 and TRBJ1-1; D ambiguous. The CDR3 loop spans 13 amino acids. Germline V CDR1 and CDR2: SNHLY, FYNNEI. The germline V and J ends were trimmed by 8 bases and 0 bases, with 10 bases remaining between them. DNA for the CDR3: TGTGCCAGCCGAAACTCGGTGAACACTGAAGCTTTCTTT. Its protein is CASRNSVNTEAFF.

The chain couples TRBV28 to TRBJ1-2, with TRBD1 as a possible D gene (5 bases). In germline, CDR1 is MDHEN, CDR2 SYDVKM. This CDR3 spans 13 amino acids. Trimming pared 3 bases from V and 5 bases from J, leaving 10 bases between. CDR3 amino acids: CASSLGGLYGYTF. CDR3 DNA sequence: TGTGCCAGCAGTTTGGGGGGGTTATATGGCTACACCTTC.

Worth noting for this clone: The same CDR3 arises from other DNA sequences in this sample as well. J is TRBJ1-1 and V is TRBV12-3 or TRBV12-4, with D unclear. V was shortened by 3 bases and J by 1 base, with 6 bases between the two germline ends. CDR3 length: 13 amino acids. The CDR3 reads CASSFRGNTEAFF. For the CDR3, the DNA is TGTGCCAGCAGTTTTCGGGGGAACACTGAAGCTTTCTTT.

This clone was seen once. One end of the junction varies from germline; a read error may be responsible. V usage is TRBV6-5 and J usage is TRBJ2-5; D unclear. The germline V gene has CDR1 MNHEY and CDR2 SVGAGI. CDR3 size: 14 residues. This chain's CDR3 is CASSYSRIREAQYF. The DNA of the CDR3 is TGTGCCAGCAGTTACTCGAGGATAAGAGAGGCCCAGTACTTC.

The V gene is TRBV10-3, the J gene TRBJ1-2, with D perhaps matching TRBD1 (5 bases). The length of the CDR3 is 15 residues. Germline CDR1 reads ENHRY; CDR2 reads SYGVKD. With 11 bases removed from V and 0 bases from J, the gap between germline ends came to 19 bases. CDR3 DNA sequence: TGTGCCTCCAGGGCAACAGGCTACACTAACTATGGCTACACCTTC. Its translation is CASRATGYTNYGYTF.